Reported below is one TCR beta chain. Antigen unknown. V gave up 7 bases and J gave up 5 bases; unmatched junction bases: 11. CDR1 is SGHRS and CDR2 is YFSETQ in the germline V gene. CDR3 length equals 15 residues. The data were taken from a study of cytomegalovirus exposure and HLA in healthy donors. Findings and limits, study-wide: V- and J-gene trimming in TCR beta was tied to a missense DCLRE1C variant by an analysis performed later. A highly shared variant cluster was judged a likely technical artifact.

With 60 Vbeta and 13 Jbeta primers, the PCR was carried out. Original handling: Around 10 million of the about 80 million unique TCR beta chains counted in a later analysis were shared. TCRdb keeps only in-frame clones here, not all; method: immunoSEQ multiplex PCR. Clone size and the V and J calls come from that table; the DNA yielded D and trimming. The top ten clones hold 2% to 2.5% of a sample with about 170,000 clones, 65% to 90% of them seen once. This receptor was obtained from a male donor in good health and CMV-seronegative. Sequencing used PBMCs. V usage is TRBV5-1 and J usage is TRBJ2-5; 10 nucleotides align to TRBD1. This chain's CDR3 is CASCRDRGLGETQYF. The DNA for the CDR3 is TGCGCCAGCTGCCGGGACAGGGGATTGGGGGAGACCCAGTACTTC.